Listed here are 30 T cell receptor beta chains from one sample, sequenced in a study of human T cells and chemical hapten exposure (dated by TCRdb to the early 2020s). During library preparation, unique molecular identifiers were attached to individual cDNA molecules so that TCRs could be counted in a quantitative, reproducible way. The public reads were quality trimmed at Q25 with fastp and then assembled into clones with MiXCR by TCRdb, keeping productive beta chains. Rows matching on CDR3 protein sequence are summarized as one entry with the most common DNA and genes. A total of over 450 distinct CDR3 sequences appear in this sample, approximately 79% of them only once. The ten largest make up around 9.3% of the sample. Unfractionated whole blood was collected in Tempus Blood RNA tubes, and total RNA was extracted from that blood. The sample consisted of whole blood. The receptors derive from a human donor with alopecia, or a healthy volunteer (not recorded which). Some clones in this sample may be carry-over from other donors' samples. This table probably holds off-target reads from a library built for another chain.

Here the CDR3 DNA reads TGTGCCAGCAGGCAGGGGTGGAACACTGAAGCTTTCTTT. Its protein is CASRQGWNTEAFF. The chain has TRBV6-2 or TRBV6-3 and TRBJ1-1, with D perhaps matching TRBD1 (6 bases). The V end was cut by 6 bases, the J end by 1 base, with 9 bases between. The length of the CDR3 is 13 residues. Per germline, CDR1 MNHEY and CDR2 SVGEGT.

V and J are TRBV5-1 and TRBJ2-3; 10 bases fit TRBD1. V gave up 4 bases and J gave up 6 bases; unmatched junction bases: 5. Germline V gene lookup returns CDR1 SGHRS and CDR2 YFSETQ. The CDR3 sequence is 14 residues long. The chain's CDR3 is CASSRDRGSDTQYF. Written as DNA, the CDR3 is TGCGCCAGCAGCCGGGACAGGGGATCCGATACGCAGTATTTT. Full variable domain (missing parts from reference TRBV5-1 and TRBJ2-3): KAGVTQTPRYLIKTRGQQVTLSCSPISGHRSVSWYQQTPGQGLQFLFEYFSETQRNKGNFPGRFSGRQFSNSRSEMNVSTLELGDSALYLCASSRDRGSDTQYFGPGTRLTVL.

The chain recombines TRBV2 with TRBJ2-3; unclear D gene. There are 12 residues in the CDR3. Deletions cut 4 bases from V and 2 bases from J, with 4 bases between. Per the germline V gene, CDR1 is SNHLY and CDR2 is FYNNEI. The CDR3 coding sequence is TGTGCCAGCAGTGGAGTCACAGATACGCAGTATTTT. It translates to CASSGVTDTQYF.

The chain uses TRBV4-1 and TRBJ2-3; 13 nucleotides agree with TRBD2. Germline V gene sequence: CDR1 MGHRA, CDR2 YSYEKL. V lost 0 bases to trimming and J lost 2 bases; unmatched junction nucleotides: 2. The CDR3 loop spans 17 amino acids. The CDR3, as DNA: TGCGCCAGCAGCCAAGACGGACTAGCGGGGGTCACAGATACGCAGTATTTT. Amino acid sequence: CASSQDGLAGVTDTQYF.

This clonotype was recorded once. The chain couples TRBV24-1 to TRBJ1-2; D might be TRBD1 (5 bases). The CDR3 has 13 amino acids. Trimming took off 1 base at V and 7 bases at J, with 9 bases between the two ends. CDR1 is KGHDR, CDR2 SFDVKD, per germline. The CDR3 DNA sequence: TGTGCCACCAGTGATTTAAGAGGGACTGGCTACACCTTC. Protein sequence: CATSDLRGTGYTF.

CDR3 residues: CASSHSPGREFF. The CDR3 DNA reads TGTGCCAGCAGCCATTCTCCGGGTAGGGAGTTCTTC. This sequence joins TRBV3-1 and TRBJ2-1, with D hard to call. The V gene lost 3 bases and the J gene lost 14 bases, with 14 bases spanning the gap. CDR3 length: 12 residues. Germline V gene sequence: CDR1 LGHDT, CDR2 YNNKEL (reference sequence).

The chain is built from TRBV29-1 and TRBJ2-3; 10 bases line up with TRBD2. In germline, CDR1 is SQVTM, CDR2 ANQGSEA. This CDR3 has 14 amino acids. V shed 4 bases and J 1 base; nucleotides not matched to a gene: 2. The CDR3 region has the DNA TGCAGCGTTGCCGGGACTAGCGGCACAGATACGCAGTATTTT. Its translation is CSVAGTSGTDTQYF.

This clonotype came up once. CDR3 protein: CASSEAEDSTDTQYF. The CDR3 nucleotides are TGTGCCAGCAGTGAAGCGGAAGATAGCACAGATACGCAGTATTTT. This chain connects TRBV2 to TRBJ2-3, with D unclear. Germline V gene sequence: CDR1 SNHLY, CDR2 FYNNEI. The CDR3 length is 15 residues. Deletions cut 0 bases from V and 0 bases from J, with 7 bases between.

The chain joins TRBV20-1 to TRBJ2-3; 10 bases fit TRBD2. The CDR3 is made up of 15 amino acids. CDR1 and CDR2 (germline): DFQATT, SNEGSKA (reference sequence). V trimming: 6 bases; J trimming: 2 bases; junction bases outside the gene matches: 8. The CDR3 loop reads CSAFWTSGFTDTQYF. Here the CDR3 DNA reads TGCAGTGCCTTTTGGACTAGCGGCTTCACAGATACGCAGTATTTT.

There are a few counts of this clonotype. This sequence joins TRBV6-5 and TRBJ2-5; perhaps D is TRBD1 or TRBD2 (5 bases each). Germline CDR1 MNHEY, CDR2 SVGAGI. The CDR3 runs to 15 residues. Trimming removed 2 bases at V and 7 bases at J, with 17 bases between. In nucleotides, the CDR3 is TGTGCCAGCAGTTACCTCCCAGGGAGTGAAGGGACCCAGTACTTC. Residues: CASSYLPGSEGTQYF.

This chain joins TRBV29-1 and TRBJ2-5, with 8 bases that match TRBD2. CDR1 is SQVTM, CDR2 ANQGSEA, per germline. This CDR3 region has 13 residues. V lost 4 bases to trimming and J lost 3 bases; unmatched junction nucleotides: 4. The CDR3 spells CSVGIAGKETQYF. CDR3 bases: TGCAGCGTTGGGATAGCGGGGAAAGAGACCCAGTACTTC.

The V call is TRBV5-4, the J call TRBJ2-7; 9 bases align to TRBD1. CDR1 and CDR2 from the germline V gene are SGHNT and YYREEE (reference sequence). CDR3 size: 14 residues. The V gene end was trimmed by 2 bases and the J gene end by 1 base; junction bases not matched to a gene: 1. CDR3 residues: CASSLQGASYEQYF. In nucleotides, the CDR3 is TGTGCCAGCAGCTTACAGGGGGCGTCCTACGAGCAGTACTTC.

The chain recombines TRBV9 with TRBJ1-5; D might be TRBD1 (5 bases). Germline V gene data show CDR1 as SGDLS and CDR2 as YYNGEE. With 2 bases removed from V and 4 bases from J, the gap between germline ends came to 16 bases. This CDR3 has 16 amino acids. CDR3: CASSVVPDRLNQPQHF. The CDR3 DNA reads TGTGCCAGCAGCGTGGTCCCCGACAGACTTAATCAGCCCCAGCATTTT.

This chain uses TRBV20-1 with TRBJ2-3, with 8 bases matching TRBD2. The CDR3 length is 15 residues. Germline V gives CDR1 DFQATT, CDR2 SNEGSKA (reference sequence). Unmatched junction bases numbered 13, after V lost 6 bases and J lost 5 bases. The CDR3: CSANTGGSPRDTQYF. The CDR3 DNA is TGCAGTGCAAACACGGGAGGGTCCCCGAGAGATACGCAGTATTTT.

V and J are TRBV11-2 and TRBJ2-2, with TRBD2 as a possible D gene (5 bases). There are 17 residues in the CDR3. Germline V lookup: CDR1 SGHAT, CDR2 FQNNGV. V was trimmed by 5 bases and J by 0 bases, leaving 16 bases between them. The CDR3 DNA reads TGTGCCAGCAGCCGTCTTATAGGGCGGGCGAACACCGGGGAGCTGTTTTTT. This translates into CASSRLIGRANTGELFF.

This chain joins TRBV2 and TRBJ2-2, with D tentatively TRBD2 (6 bases). Trimming pared 10 bases from V and 1 base from J, leaving 13 bases between. Germline V gene lookup returns CDR1 SNHLY and CDR2 FYNNEI. The CDR3 extends over 14 amino acids. In DNA, the CDR3 is TGTGCCATCGGGGGACCAAAGAACACCGGGGAGCTGTTTTTT. Amino acid sequence: CAIGGPKNTGELFF.

This chain joins TRBV3-1 and TRBJ2-1, with TRBD1 matching 10 bases. V trimming: 4 bases; J trimming: 4 bases; junction bases outside the gene matches: 10. Germline CDR1 reads LGHDT; CDR2 reads YNNKEL (reference sequence). This CDR3 is built from 17 residues. CDR3 sequence reads: CASSLRDRGRKYNEQFF. In DNA, the CDR3 is TGTGCCAGCAGCCTGAGGGACAGGGGTCGCAAGTACAATGAGCAGTTCTTC.

In this sample, this clonotype turned up once. The chain uses TRBV28 and TRBJ2-7, with 7 bases that match TRBD1. This CDR3 region has 14 residues. After removal of 5 bases from V and 2 bases from J, the junction contained 6 bases not matched to a gene. Germline V CDR1 and CDR2: MDHEN, SYDVKM. The CDR3 protein is CASSGLGQTYEQYF. The CDR3 nucleotides are TGTGCCAGCAGTGGCCTGGGACAGACCTACGAGCAGTACTTC.

The chain links TRBV11-2 to TRBJ2-7, with D uncertain. The germline V gene encodes CDR1 SGHAT and CDR2 FQNNGV. The CDR3 is 13 amino acids. Deletions cut 3 bases from V and 3 bases from J, with 9 bases between. This CDR3 reads CASSFGSNYEQYF. The CDR3 coding sequence is TGTGCCAGCAGCTTCGGGTCCAACTACGAGCAGTACTTC.

The chain joins TRBV12-3 or TRBV12-4 to TRBJ2-3, with 7 bases identical to TRBD1. The CDR3 covers 13 residues. J gave up 3 bases and V 5 bases, and 2 bases lay outside the gene matches. The CDR3 DNA sequence: TGTGCCAGCAGTCCACAGGGGACAGATACGCAGTATTTT. The encoded protein is CASSPQGTDTQYF.

The rearrangement joins TRBV29-1 to TRBJ2-1, with D perhaps assigned TRBD1 or TRBD2 (6 bases each). CDR3 length equals 13 residues. From germline, CDR1 is SQVTM and CDR2 ANQGSEA. V lost 7 bases and J lost 10, with 20 bases in between. CDR3 sequence reads: CSGDGGQQKEQFF. The CDR3 DNA follows: TGCAGCGGGGACGGGGGCCAGCAAAAGGAGCAGTTCTTC.

The sample holds one count of this clonotype. The gene calls are TRBV24-1 and TRBJ2-2, with D perhaps matching TRBD1 or TRBD2 (5 bases each). V was clipped by 0 bases and J by 4 bases, with 8 bases between them. The germline CDR1 and CDR2 sequences are KGHDR and SFDVKD. The CDR3 extends over 15 amino acids. The CDR3 sequence: CATSDLGGTTGELFF. In DNA form, the CDR3 reads TGTGCCACCAGTGATTTGGGGGGAACCACCGGGGAGCTGTTTTTT.

The chain links TRBV6-6 to TRBJ1-1; no definite D call. The CDR3 covers 13 residues. Germline CDR1 MNHNY, CDR2 SVGAGI (reference sequence). Trimming removed 5 bases at V and 3 bases at J, with 10 bases between. The CDR3 DNA follows: TGTGCCAGCAGTGCCCACATGGACACTGAAGCTTTCTTT. Translated: CASSAHMDTEAFF.

V usage is TRBV29-1 and J usage is TRBJ2-3, with 7 bases identical to TRBD2. The J segment lost 5 bases and the V segment lost 2 bases, leaving 10 bases of the junction unmatched. The germline gives CDR1 SQVTM, CDR2 ANQGSEA. CDR3 length equals 15 residues. CDR3 sequence reads: CSVEWGWREKDTQYF. As DNA, the CDR3 is TGCAGCGTTGAATGGGGTTGGCGGGAGAAAGATACGCAGTATTTT.

CDR3 sequence reads: CASSPQPVGLGTEAFF. CDR3 nucleotide sequence: TGTGCCAGCTCACCCCAACCAGTAGGGCTGGGCACTGAAGCTTTCTTT. V is TRBV18 and J is TRBJ1-1; D gene ambiguous. Germline lookup yields CDR1 KGHSH and CDR2 LQKENI. This CDR3 has 16 residues. The V end lost 3 bases, the J end lost 4 bases, and 18 bases lay between the germline ends.

The V call is TRBV4-1, the J call TRBJ2-7; 10 positions match TRBD1. V lost 1 base to trimming and J lost 3 bases; unmatched junction nucleotides: 6. Germline CDR1 and CDR2: MGHRA and YSYEKL. The CDR3 has 16 residues. This CDR3 reads CASSQARQGAYYEQYF. CDR3 bases: TGCGCCAGCAGCCAAGCGAGACAGGGGGCGTACTACGAGCAGTACTTC.

This sequence joins TRBV10-3 and TRBJ2-7; D gene ambiguous. Germline V gene data show CDR1 as ENHRY and CDR2 as SYGVKD. The CDR3 has 12 residues. V lost 3 bases and J lost 2, with 5 bases in between. The CDR3 spells CAISDPAYEQYF. Here the CDR3 DNA reads TGTGCCATCAGTGACCCGGCCTACGAGCAGTACTTC.

This chain's CDR3 is CASSLRGTLDQETQYF. In nucleotides, the CDR3 is TGTGCCAGCAGCTTGCGGGGCACCCTTGACCAAGAGACCCAGTACTTC. The gene calls are TRBV5-5 and TRBJ2-5, with D tentatively TRBD1 or TRBD2 (5 bases each). The length of the CDR3 is 16 residues. Germline V gene lookup returns CDR1 SGHKS and CDR2 YYEKEE (reference sequence). The V and J ends lost 1 base and 0 bases respectively, with 13 bases between them.

The rearrangement joins TRBV20-1 to TRBJ2-1; 11 nucleotides line up with TRBD2. The CDR3 extends over 13 amino acids. The trim removed 6 bases at V and 6 bases at J, leaving 4 bases unmatched. Germline-derived CDR1 and CDR2 are DFQATT and SNEGSKA (reference sequence). CDR3 DNA: TGCAGTGCCCACCTAGCGGGAGGCAATGAGCAGTTCTTC. It yields the protein CSAHLAGGNEQFF.

The chain uses TRBV6-1 and TRBJ1-5; no definite D call. The CDR3 extends over 14 amino acids. Germline assignment: CDR1 MNHNS and CDR2 SASEGT. The V end was cut by 2 bases, the J end by 1 base, with 6 bases between. Here the CDR3 reads CASSEHRSNQPQHF. The CDR3 DNA sequence: TGTGCCAGCAGTGAACACCGGAGCAATCAGCCCCAGCATTTT.